Here is one T cell receptor beta chain with its context. Antigen unknown. The same CDR3 can be traced to other DNA sequences in this sample. This sample was taken from a study of shared clonotypes between healthy human individuals. Broader study findings: Rarefaction indicated that sorted-subset sequencing remained incomplete although depth was large. Only a few donors were included, so the genetic and exposure-history diversity represented was limited.

The assay was immunoSEQ multiplex PCR, and TCRdb's table has in-frame clones only and misses some. The sample consists of some 1.5 million clones, around 98% of them appearing once. Trimming stripped 3 bases from V and 0 bases from J, with 0 bases between. This CDR3 is built from 12 residues. CDR1 is ENHRY, CDR2 SYGVKD, per germline. This TCR came from a young man in good health. The rearrangement joins TRBV10-3 to TRBJ1-5, with no clear D. Source material: naive CD4+ T cells sorted from blood. Subset denoted: CD45RA+ positively selected. CDR3 sequence (DNA): TGTGCCATCAGTGATAGCAATCAGCCCCAGCATTTT. The encoded protein is CAISDSNQPQHF.